The sequence of this T cell receptor beta chain was determined in a study of cytomegalovirus exposure and HLA in healthy donors. Study summary: There were 75 million to 95 million unique TCRs (from HLA-typed donors) in an early data release.

The PCR ran on 60 Vbeta and 13 Jbeta primers. Clones were sequenced by immunoSEQ multiplex PCR, and TCRdb holds only the in-frame ones, with some missing. The sample contains about 270,000 clones, 72% of which appear only once. Study conclusions and caveats: CMV serostatus was the sole immune exposure information available. One variant, a missense change in DCLRE1C, was linked in a later analysis to TCR beta V- and J-gene trimming. Earlier findings revealed that most TCR beta V segments proved productive either about 87% or about 30% of the time.

To note about this clone: Its target is unknown.

The germline V gene encodes CDR1 MDHEN and CDR2 SYDVKM. The V and J ends lost 4 bases and 0 bases respectively, with 7 bases between them. There are 13 residues in the CDR3. This TCR was recovered from a female donor in good health and CMV-seronegative. This chain joins TRBV28 and TRBJ2-7; D is undetermined. Sequencing was carried out using PBMCs. Here the CDR3 reads CASSSGSSYEQYF. In nucleotides, the CDR3 is TGTGCCAGCAGTTCCGGGTCCTCCTACGAGCAGTACTTC.